One and the same sample provided the 13 T cell receptor beta chains below, sequenced in a study of cytomegalovirus exposure and HLA in healthy donors. It was with 60 Vbeta and 13 Jbeta primers that the PCR ran. Sequencing was performed with immunoSEQ multiplex PCR; in TCRdb, only in-frame clones are kept and a portion is missing. This repertoire includes over 200,000 clones. The sequenced sample consisted of PBMCs. The receptors here all came from a woman aged 25 to 39 in good health and CMV-seropositive.

This chain joins TRBV30 and TRBJ2-5; 8 bases agree with TRBD2. The germline V gene has CDR1 GTSNPN and CDR2 SVGIG (reference sequence). Losses at the gene ends were 7 bases for V and 5 bases for J; bases not matched to a gene: 6. The CDR3 consists of 12 residues. CDR3 bases: TGTGCCTTGACGGGGGGGAGCGAGACCCAGTACTTC. Its protein product is CALTGGSETQYF.

The rearrangement uses TRBV4-1 and TRBJ2-5, with 8 bases lining up with TRBD2. V was pared by 8 bases and J by 2 bases, with 10 bases of the junction left unmatched. The V gene's germline CDR1 is MGHRA and CDR2 YSYEKL. The CDR3 covers 15 residues. CDR3 residues: CASGSPGLVQETQYF. The CDR3 DNA reads as TGCGCCAGCGGATCCCCGGGACTAGTGCAAGAGACCCAGTACTTC.

The chain is built from TRBV5-4 and TRBJ2-3; D unresolved. The germline CDR1 and CDR2 sequences are SGHNT and YYREEE (reference sequence). With 4 bases removed from V and 0 bases from J, the gap between germline ends came to 12 bases. The CDR3 is made up of 15 amino acids. CDR3 loop: CASSALPVSTDTQYF. CDR3 bases: TGTGCCAGCAGCGCCCTCCCGGTTAGCACAGATACGCAGTATTTT.

The chain has TRBV19 and TRBJ2-6; a weak D match, TRBD2 (5 bases). Germline V gives CDR1 LNHDA, CDR2 SQIVND (reference sequence). Trimming removed 6 bases from V and 1 base from J, with 10 bases in between. The CDR3 is made up of 15 amino acids. The CDR3 nucleotides are TGTGCCAGTAGCCCCGGGAATTCTGGGGCCAACGTCCTGACTTTC. This codes for CASSPGNSGANVLTF.

The chain links TRBV28 to TRBJ2-7; 9 nucleotides agree with TRBD1. Losses at the gene ends were 7 bases for V and 5 bases for J; bases not matched to a gene: 9. Germline CDR1 is MDHEN and CDR2 is SYDVKM. This CDR3 comprises 14 residues. The CDR3 reads CASIPSGQGHEQYF. DNA for the CDR3: TGTGCCAGCATTCCCTCGGGACAGGGCCACGAGCAGTACTTC.

The chain carries TRBV10-3 and TRBJ2-7; D gene unclear. Germline CDR1 reads ENHRY; CDR2 reads SYGVKD. V was clipped by 2 bases and J by 5 bases, with 7 bases between them. This CDR3 comprises 12 residues. CDR3 sequence reads: CAISEAKDEQYF. The CDR3 nucleotides read TGTGCCATCAGTGAGGCGAAAGACGAGCAGTACTTC.

V is TRBV25-1 and J is TRBJ1-1, with D perhaps TRBD1 (5 bases). Germline V lookup: CDR1 MGHDK, CDR2 SYGVNS. Deletions cut 3 bases from V and 5 bases from J, with 16 bases between. CDR3 length equals 15 residues. CDR3 DNA sequence: TGTGCCAGCAGTGATGGGGGTCCGGGGGGTACTGAAGCTTTCTTT. Residues: CASSDGGPGGTEAFF.

The genes are TRBV18 and TRBJ2-1; the D gene is possibly TRBD2 (5 bases). Germline assignment: CDR1 KGHSH and CDR2 LQKENI. Trimming shortened V by 0 bases and J by 10 bases, and 19 bases separated the two germline ends. The CDR3 consists of 16 residues. CDR3 amino acids: CASSPPSGSGVKEQFF. The CDR3 DNA reads TGTGCCAGCTCACCACCGTCTGGGTCCGGGGTGAAGGAGCAGTTCTTC.

The chain has TRBV9 and TRBJ2-1, with a tentative D call TRBD2 (6 bases). From germline, CDR1 is SGDLS and CDR2 YYNGEE. The V end was cut by 0 bases, the J end by 8 bases, with 18 bases between. The CDR3 runs to 16 residues. The CDR3 coding sequence is TGTGCCAGCAGCGTAGCAGCCGGGACTCGAGACGATGAGCAGTTCTTC. It translates to CASSVAAGTRDDEQFF.

The rearrangement links TRBV5-4 to TRBJ2-1; D is undetermined. The CDR3 is 13 residues long. CDR1 is SGHNT, CDR2 YYREEE, per germline (reference sequence). V lost 9 bases, J lost 5 bases, and 15 bases lay in between. CDR3 sequence reads: CANSFSPDNEQFF. CDR3 bases: TGTGCCAACTCATTTTCTCCTGACAATGAGCAGTTCTTC.

This chain joins TRBV2 and TRBJ1-1; D not certain. This CDR3 comprises 15 residues. The V and J ends lost 1 base and 1 base respectively, with 10 bases between them. CDR1 is SNHLY, CDR2 FYNNEI, per germline. The CDR3 is CASSEGGQKNTEAFF. CDR3 DNA sequence: TGTGCCAGCAGTGAAGGTGGTCAGAAGAACACTGAAGCTTTCTTT.

CDR3 bases: TGCGCCAGCAGTTCACCGGGAGGAGATACGCAGTATTTT. Encoded protein: CASSSPGGDTQYF. J is TRBJ2-3 and V is TRBV10-1; 7 bases align to TRBD2. J was trimmed by 5 bases and V by 5 bases; bases with no gene match: 4. The CDR3 is 13 residues long. Germline V lookup: CDR1 WNHNN, CDR2 SYGVQD (reference sequence).

The genes are TRBV15 and TRBJ2-3, with D possibly matching TRBD2 (6 bases). This CDR3 comprises 14 residues. Germline V gene sequence: CDR1 LNHNV, CDR2 YYDKDF (reference sequence). V lost 8 bases and J 0 bases, leaving 12 bases between the germline ends. CDR3 sequence: CATYSGASTDTQYF. DNA of the CDR3: TGTGCCACCTATAGCGGTGCTAGCACAGATACGCAGTATTTT.